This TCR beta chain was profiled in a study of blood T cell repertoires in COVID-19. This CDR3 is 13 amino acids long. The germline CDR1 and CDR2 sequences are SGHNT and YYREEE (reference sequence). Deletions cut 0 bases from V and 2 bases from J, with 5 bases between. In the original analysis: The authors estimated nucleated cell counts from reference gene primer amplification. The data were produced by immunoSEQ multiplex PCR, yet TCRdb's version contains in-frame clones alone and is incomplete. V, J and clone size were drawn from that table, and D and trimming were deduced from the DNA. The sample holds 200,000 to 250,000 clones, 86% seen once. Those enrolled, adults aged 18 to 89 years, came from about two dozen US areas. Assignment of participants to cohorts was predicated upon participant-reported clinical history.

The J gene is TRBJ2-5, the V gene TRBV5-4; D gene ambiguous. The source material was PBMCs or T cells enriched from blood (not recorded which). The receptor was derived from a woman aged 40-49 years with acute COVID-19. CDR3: CASSLDSQETQYF. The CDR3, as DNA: TGTGCCAGCAGCTTGGACTCGCAAGAGACCCAGTACTTC.